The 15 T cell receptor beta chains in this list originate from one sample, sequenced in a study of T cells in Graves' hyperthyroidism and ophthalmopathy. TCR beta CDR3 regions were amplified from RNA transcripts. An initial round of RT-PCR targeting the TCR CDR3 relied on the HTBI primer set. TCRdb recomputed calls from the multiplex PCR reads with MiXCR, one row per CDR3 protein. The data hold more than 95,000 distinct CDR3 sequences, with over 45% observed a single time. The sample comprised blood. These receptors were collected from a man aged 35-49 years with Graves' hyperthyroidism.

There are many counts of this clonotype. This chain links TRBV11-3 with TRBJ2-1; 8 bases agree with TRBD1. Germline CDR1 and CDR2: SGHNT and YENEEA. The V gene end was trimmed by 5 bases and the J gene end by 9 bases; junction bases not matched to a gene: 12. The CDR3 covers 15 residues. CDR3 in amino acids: CASSLDRGKNGEQFF. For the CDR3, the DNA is TGTGCCAGCAGCCTCGACAGGGGCAAAAATGGTGAGCAGTTCTTC.

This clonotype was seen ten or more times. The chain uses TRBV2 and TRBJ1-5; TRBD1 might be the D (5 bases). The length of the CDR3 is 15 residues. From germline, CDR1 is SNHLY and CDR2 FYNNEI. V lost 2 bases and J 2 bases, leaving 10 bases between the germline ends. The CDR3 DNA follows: TGTGCCAGCAGTGAAATTCGGGGGGGCAATCAGCCCCAGCATTTT. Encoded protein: CASSEIRGGNQPQHF.

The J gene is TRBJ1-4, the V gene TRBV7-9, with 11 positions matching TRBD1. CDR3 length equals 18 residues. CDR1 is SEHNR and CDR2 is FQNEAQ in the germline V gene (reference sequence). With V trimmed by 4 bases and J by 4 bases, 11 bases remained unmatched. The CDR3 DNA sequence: TGTGCCAGCAGCTCTAACCCGGGACAGGGGGAGCTTAATGAAAAACTGTTTTTT. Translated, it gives CASSSNPGQGELNEKLFF.

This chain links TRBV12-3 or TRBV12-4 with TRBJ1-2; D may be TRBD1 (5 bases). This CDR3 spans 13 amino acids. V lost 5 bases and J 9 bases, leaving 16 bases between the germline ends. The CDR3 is CASSGGLAGRYTF. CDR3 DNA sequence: TGTGCCAGCAGTGGGGGACTAGCGGGACGCTACACCTTC.

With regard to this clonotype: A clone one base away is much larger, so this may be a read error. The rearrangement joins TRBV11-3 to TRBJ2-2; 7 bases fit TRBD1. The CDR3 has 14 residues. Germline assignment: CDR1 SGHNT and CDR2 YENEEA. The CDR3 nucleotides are TGTGCCAGCAGCGACAGGGACAACACCGGGGAGCCGTTTTTT. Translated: CASSDRDNTGEPFF.

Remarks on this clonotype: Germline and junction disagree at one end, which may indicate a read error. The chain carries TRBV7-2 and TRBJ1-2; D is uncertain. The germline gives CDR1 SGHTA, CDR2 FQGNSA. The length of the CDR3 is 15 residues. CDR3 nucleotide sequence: TGTGCCAGCAGCCCGGCTTTACGGGGAGTCGATGGCTACGCCTTC. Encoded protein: CASSPALRGVDGYAF.

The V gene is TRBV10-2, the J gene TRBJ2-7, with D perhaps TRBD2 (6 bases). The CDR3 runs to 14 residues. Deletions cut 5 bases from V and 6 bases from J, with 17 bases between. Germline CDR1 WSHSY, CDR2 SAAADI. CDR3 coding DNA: TGCGCCAGCAGTAAACAGAGACTAGTGGGCGAGCAGTACTTC. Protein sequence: CASSKQRLVGEQYF.

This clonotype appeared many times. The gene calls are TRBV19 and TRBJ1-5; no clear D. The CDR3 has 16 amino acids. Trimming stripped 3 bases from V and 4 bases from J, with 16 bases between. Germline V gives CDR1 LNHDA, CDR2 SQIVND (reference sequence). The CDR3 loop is CASSIGSVSLNQPQHF. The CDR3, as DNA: TGTGCCAGTAGTATCGGTTCGGTCAGCCTTAATCAGCCCCAGCATTTT.

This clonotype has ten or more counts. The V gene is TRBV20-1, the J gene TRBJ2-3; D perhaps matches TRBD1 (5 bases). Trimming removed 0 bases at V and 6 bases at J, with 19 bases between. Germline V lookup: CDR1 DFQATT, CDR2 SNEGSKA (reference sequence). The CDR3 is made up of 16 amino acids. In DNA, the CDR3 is TGCAGTGCTAGAGATCCGACTGACGCCTGGGGCGATACGCAGTATTTT. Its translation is CSARDPTDAWGDTQYF.

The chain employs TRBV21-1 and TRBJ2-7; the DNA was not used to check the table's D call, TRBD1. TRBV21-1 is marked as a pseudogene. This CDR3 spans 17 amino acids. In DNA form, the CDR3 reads TGTGCCAGCAGACGTTATACAGGAGGGACAGGGGTGTACGAGCAGTACTTC. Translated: CASRRYTGGTGVYEQYF.

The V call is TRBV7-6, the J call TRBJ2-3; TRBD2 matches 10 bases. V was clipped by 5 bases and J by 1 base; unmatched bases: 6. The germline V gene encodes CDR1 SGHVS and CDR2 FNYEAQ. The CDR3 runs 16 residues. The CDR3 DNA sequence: TGTGCCAGCAGCCCATGGACTAGCGGCGGCACAGATACGCAGTATTTT. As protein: CASSPWTSGGTDTQYF.

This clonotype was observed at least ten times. Written as DNA, the CDR3 is TGCAGTGCGGCAGCGGGTCCTGGAACGAGCACAGATACGCAGTATTTT. It codes for CSAAAGPGTSTDTQYF. The rearrangement uses TRBV20-1 and TRBJ2-3, with D possibly matching TRBD2 (6 bases). Germline loops: CDR1 DFQATT, CDR2 SNEGSKA (reference sequence). The CDR3 spans 16 residues. Trimming stripped 6 bases from V and 0 bases from J, with 19 bases between.

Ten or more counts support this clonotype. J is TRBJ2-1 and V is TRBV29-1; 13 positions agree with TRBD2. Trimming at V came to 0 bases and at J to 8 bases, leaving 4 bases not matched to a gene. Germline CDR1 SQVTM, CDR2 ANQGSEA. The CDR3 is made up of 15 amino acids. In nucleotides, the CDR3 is TGCAGCGTTGAAGAAGGGACTAGCGGGACATATGAGCAGTTCTTC. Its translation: CSVEEGTSGTYEQFF.

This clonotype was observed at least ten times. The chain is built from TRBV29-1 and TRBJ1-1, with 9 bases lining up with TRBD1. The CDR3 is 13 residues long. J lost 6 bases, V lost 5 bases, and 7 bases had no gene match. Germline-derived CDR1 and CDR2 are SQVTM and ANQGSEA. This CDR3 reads CSVPGQGISEAFF. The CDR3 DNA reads TGCAGCGTTCCGGGACAGGGCATCTCTGAAGCTTTCTTT.

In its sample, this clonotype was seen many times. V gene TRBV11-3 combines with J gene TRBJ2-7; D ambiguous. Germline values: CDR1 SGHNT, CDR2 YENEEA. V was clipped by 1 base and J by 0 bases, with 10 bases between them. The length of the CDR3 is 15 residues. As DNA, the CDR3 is TGTGCCAGCAGCTTAGGACGAGCGCTCTCCTACGAGCAGTACTTC. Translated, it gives CASSLGRALSYEQYF.